A single TCR beta chain is shown here with its context. This sample also contains other DNA sequences that code for the same CDR3. Per the authors' pipeline: For nucleated cells, counts were estimated from reference gene primer amplification. Using immunoSEQ multiplex PCR, the repertoire was profiled, and TCRdb retains in-frame clones only, with some absent. V and J calls and clone size follow that table, whereas D and trimming were derived from the DNA. Among 110,000 to 150,000 clones, 76% were seen once, and the ten largest hold roughly 4.3%. This record comes from a study of blood T cell repertoires in COVID-19. At the level of the study: Acute-phase and convalescent COVID-19 samples originated in the United States, Italy and Spain. PBMCs, B-cell-depleted T cells, or T cells provided the cDNA or gDNA that made up the material.

This CDR3 comprises 14 residues. Trimming at V came to 9 bases and at J to 2 bases, leaving 4 bases not matched to a gene. From germline, CDR1 is LNHDA and CDR2 SQIVND (reference sequence). The sequence was collected from a man between 60 and 75 years old with acute or convalescent COVID-19. The specimen sequenced was peripheral blood. The rearrangement uses TRBV19 and TRBJ1-5; 10 positions match TRBD1. CDR3 amino acids: CASTGTGGNQPQHF. The CDR3 coding sequence is TGTGCCAGCACCGGGACAGGGGGCAATCAGCCCCAGCATTTT.